The 6 T cell receptor beta chains reported below all come from one sample, sequenced in a study of vaccination and CD4 T cells after COVID-19. These receptors have no known antigen. Sequencing of DNA taken from cultured CD4+ T cells relied on the Oncomine TCR Beta short-read assay. A single record per CDR3 protein comes from TCRdb applying MiXCR to the PCR reads. The data contain 15,000 to 25,000 distinct CDR3 sequences, approximately 40% of them singletons. As to treatment: approximately 10-day PBMC culture with coronavirus spike peptide pools or control peptides (ViraFEST assay). The sample here was CD4+ T cells from blood, cultured in vitro, taken before SARS-CoV-2 vaccination. All receptors come from a human donor who received a COVID-19 vaccine.

The chain recombines TRBV5-5 with TRBJ2-5, with 7 bases lining up with TRBD2. CDR3 size: 14 residues. CDR1 SGHKS and CDR2 YYEKEE come from the germline V gene (reference sequence). The trim removed 5 bases at V and 4 bases at J, leaving 8 bases unmatched. CDR3 nucleotides: TGTGCCAGCAGACCCAGGACTAGTATAGAGACCCAGTACTTC. Amino acids: CASRPRTSIETQYF.

This chain links TRBV30 with TRBJ2-1, with 10 bases identical to TRBD1. After removal of 0 bases from V and 6 bases from J, the junction contained 11 bases not matched to a gene. This CDR3 contains 17 residues. Germline V gene data show CDR1 as GTSNPN and CDR2 as SVGIG (reference sequence). CDR3 nucleotide sequence: TGTGCCTGGAGTGTCCAGTTGACAGGGGGCGCGTTCAATGAGCAGTTCTTC. This encodes CAWSVQLTGGAFNEQFF.

The V and J genes are TRBV19 and TRBJ2-5, with D perhaps TRBD1 (7 bases). Germline V gene lookup returns CDR1 LNHDA and CDR2 SQIVND (reference sequence). CDR3 size: 15 residues. Trimming left V 7 bases short and J 2 bases short, with 17 bases between. The CDR3 loop is CASNNLRGEQETQYF. The CDR3 nucleotides are TGTGCCAGTAACAATCTCAGGGGGGAGCAAGAGACCCAGTACTTC.

This clonotype was observed a few times. The chain recombines TRBV20-1 with TRBJ2-3, with D maybe TRBD1 (6 bases). V was shortened by 6 bases and J by 2 bases, with 18 bases between the two germline ends. Germline CDR1 DFQATT, CDR2 SNEGSKA (reference sequence). The CDR3 is made up of 15 amino acids. The CDR3, as DNA: TGCAGTGCGACTCACCGGCCAGGGGTCACAGATACGCAGTATTTT. Amino acid sequence: CSATHRPGVTDTQYF.

The chain carries TRBV15 and TRBJ1-2, with D possibly matching TRBD1 (6 bases). The CDR3 extends over 16 amino acids. Germline V lookup: CDR1 LNHNV, CDR2 YYDKDF (reference sequence). V dropped 0 bases and J dropped 7 bases, with 18 bases sitting between them. CDR3 sequence reads: CATSRDVRRAGAGYTF. The CDR3 region has the DNA TGTGCCACCAGCAGAGATGTTCGTAGGGCAGGGGCTGGCTACACCTTC.

This clonotype was seen only a few times. The chain links TRBV12-3 or TRBV12-4 to TRBJ1-3; D remains ambiguous. This CDR3 is built from 14 residues. Trimming took off 4 bases at V and 4 bases at J, with 11 bases between the two ends. The CDR3 DNA sequence: TGTGCCAGCAGTTCCCCACGGCGGGGAAACACCATATATTTT. Its protein is CASSSPRRGNTIYF.